Sequencing of this TCR beta chain was carried out in a study of T-cell reconstitution after alpha-beta-depleted transplantation in children. V lost 5 bases and J 6 bases, leaving 17 bases between the germline ends. The CDR3 loop spans 15 amino acids. Germline V gives CDR1 SGHAT, CDR2 FQNNGV. Unique molecular identifiers featured in how the TCRbeta library was prepared. MiXCR, applied by TCRdb to the PCR reads, yields one record per CDR3 protein. The repertoire consists of about 690,000 distinct CDR3 sequences, with over 15% occurring once and the leading ten covering over 0.95%. The receptor comes from a human donor who donated a stem cell graft to a child with acute myeloid leukemia. The sample here was PBMCs from the stem cell graft donor, taken from the stem cell graft. The chain links TRBV11-2 to TRBJ1-5; maybe TRBD1 (5 bases). In DNA form, the CDR3 reads TGTGCCAGCAGCGCCGGCCCAGGGAGGGGTCAGCCCCAGCATTTT. It yields the protein CASSAGPGRGQPQHF.